This is a list of T cell receptor beta chains from one sample in a study of blood T cell repertoires in COVID-19. Data came from immunoSEQ multiplex PCR; TCRdb stores just in-frame clones and leaves some out. The data contain approximately 130,000 clones, around nine tenths of them singletons. The sample taken for sequencing was peripheral blood. These receptors all come from a man in his fifties with acute or convalescent COVID-19. The CDR3 runs from the conserved cysteine through the conserved F or W. Clone size is not always given. Where it is, it says once, few, many or a class for expanded clones.

V	J	size	CDR3
TRBV9	TRBJ1-5	once	CASSVGGQVNQPQHF
TRBV6-6	TRBJ2-1	-	CASSTYSVSREQFF
TRBV12-5	TRBJ2-7	few	CASGLRYEQYF
TRBV9	TRBJ1-3	-	CASRSGQASGNTIYF
TRBV7-2	TRBJ2-3	-	CASSLAITTGTTDTQYF
TRBV2	TRBJ2-1	once	CASSEGPSGRAHNEQFF
TRBV25-1	TRBJ2-7	-	CASSETTGGRVEQYF
TRBV30	TRBJ1-2	once	CAWSPSGTAYGYTF
TRBV6-5	TRBJ1-1	-	CASSFGSVTPNTEAFF
TRBV11-2	TRBJ2-7	-	CASSPGQATYEQYF
TRBV6-5	TRBJ2-2	-	CASSTGNTGELFF
TRBV11-2	TRBJ1-5	-	CASSLAGHHNQPQHF
TRBV27	TRBJ2-7	few	CASNTMDRISYEQYF
TRBV19	TRBJ2-1	-	CASSIGSLAGGYNEQFF
TRBV11-2	TRBJ2-7	-	CASSPPPFYEQYF
TRBV11-2	TRBJ2-3	once	CASSPQTGLTDTQYF
TRBV6-5	TRBJ2-5	-	CASKYGGVETQYF
TRBV20-1	TRBJ1-3	few	CSASKQGAKAGNTIYF
TRBV21-1	TRBJ2-3	-	CASIIQGTSTDTQYF
TRBV21-1	TRBJ1-5	-	CASIISGGGRLNQPQHF
TRBV19	TRBJ1-5	-	CAISQGNSNQPQHF
TRBV7-2	TRBJ1-1	-	CASSPRGLFNTEAFF
TRBV6-5	TRBJ2-7	-	CASSRDSRTYEQYF
TRBV19	TRBJ1-5	-	CASSIPGRGNNQPQHF
TRBV2	TRBJ2-1	-	CASISQGLAGAGGEQFF
TRBV13	TRBJ2-4	-	CASSHTGVGKNIQYF
TRBV7-2	TRBJ2-7	-	CASSLVAGSSLEQYF
TRBV11-2	TRBJ2-7	-	CASSSDKGVTYEQYF
TRBV3-1/TRBV3-2	TRBJ2-4	-	CASSPLAKNIQYF
TRBV3-1/TRBV3-2	TRBJ2-1	-	CASSQRTESGSHNEQFF
TRBV2	TRBJ2-7	-	CASSELQGGSGAVYEQYF
TRBV7-9	TRBJ1-5	-	CASSSRDRGLGNQPQHF